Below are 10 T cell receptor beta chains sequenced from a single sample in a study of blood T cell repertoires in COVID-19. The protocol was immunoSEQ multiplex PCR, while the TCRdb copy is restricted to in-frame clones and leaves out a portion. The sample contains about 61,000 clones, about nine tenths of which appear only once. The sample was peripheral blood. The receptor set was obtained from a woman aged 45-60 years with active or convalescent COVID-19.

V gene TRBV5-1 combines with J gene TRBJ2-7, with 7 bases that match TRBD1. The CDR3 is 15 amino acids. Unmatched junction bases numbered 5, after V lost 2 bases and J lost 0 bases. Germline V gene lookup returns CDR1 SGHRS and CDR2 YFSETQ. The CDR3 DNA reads TGCGCCAGCAGCTTAGTCACAGGGGACTCCTACGAGCAGTACTTC. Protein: CASSLVTGDSYEQYF.

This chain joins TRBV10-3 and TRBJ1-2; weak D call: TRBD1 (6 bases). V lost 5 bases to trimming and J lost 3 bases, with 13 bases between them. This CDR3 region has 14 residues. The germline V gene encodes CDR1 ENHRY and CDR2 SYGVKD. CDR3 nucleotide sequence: TGTGCCATCAGTCCAGGGGTTGTGGACTATGGCTACACCTTC. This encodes CAISPGVVDYGYTF.

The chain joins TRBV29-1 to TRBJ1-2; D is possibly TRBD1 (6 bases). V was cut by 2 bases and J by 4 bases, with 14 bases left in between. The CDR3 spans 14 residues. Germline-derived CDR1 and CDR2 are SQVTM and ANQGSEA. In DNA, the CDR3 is TGCAGCGTTGAAAGTCCAGGGGCCTTCTATGGCTACACCTTC. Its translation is CSVESPGAFYGYTF.

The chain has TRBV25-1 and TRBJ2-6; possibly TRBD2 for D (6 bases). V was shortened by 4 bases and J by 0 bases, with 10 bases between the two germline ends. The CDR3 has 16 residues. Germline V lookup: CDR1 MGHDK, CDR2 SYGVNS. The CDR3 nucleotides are TGTGCCAGCAGTGGGGGCGGGGACTCTGGGGCCAACGTCCTGACTTTC. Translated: CASSGGGDSGANVLTF.

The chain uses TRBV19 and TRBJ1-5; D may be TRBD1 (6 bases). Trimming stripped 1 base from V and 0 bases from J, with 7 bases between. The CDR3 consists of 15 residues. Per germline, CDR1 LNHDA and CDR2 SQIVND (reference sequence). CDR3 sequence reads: CASSIGTDSNQPQHF. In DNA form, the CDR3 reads TGTGCCAGTAGTATAGGGACAGATAGCAATCAGCCCCAGCATTTT. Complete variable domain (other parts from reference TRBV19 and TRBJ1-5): DGGITQSPKYLFRKEGQNVTLSCEQNLNHDAMYWYRQDPGQGLRLIYYSQIVNDFQKGDIAEGYSVSREKKESFPLTVTSAQKNPTAFYLCASSIGTDSNQPQHFGDGTRLSIL.

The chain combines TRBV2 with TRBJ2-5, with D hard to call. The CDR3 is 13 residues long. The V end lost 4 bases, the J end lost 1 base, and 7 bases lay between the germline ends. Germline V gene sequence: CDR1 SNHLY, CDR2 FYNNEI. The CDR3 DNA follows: TGTGCCAGCAGTGCGTATAGCCAAGAGACCCAGTACTTC. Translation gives CASSAYSQETQYF.

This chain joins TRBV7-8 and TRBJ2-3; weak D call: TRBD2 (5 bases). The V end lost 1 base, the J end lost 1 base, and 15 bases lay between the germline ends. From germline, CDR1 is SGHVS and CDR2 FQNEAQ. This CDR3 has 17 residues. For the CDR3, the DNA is TGTGCCAGCAGCTTAGTTGCCGAGGGCCAGGGCACAGATACGCAGTATTTT. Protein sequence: CASSLVAEGQGTDTQYF.

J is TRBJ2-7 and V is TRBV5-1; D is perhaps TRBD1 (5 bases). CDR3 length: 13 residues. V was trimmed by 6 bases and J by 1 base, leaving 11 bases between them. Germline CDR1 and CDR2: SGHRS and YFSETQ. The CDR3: CASNTGHSYEQYF. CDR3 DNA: TGCGCCAGCAATACAGGACATTCCTACGAGCAGTACTTC.

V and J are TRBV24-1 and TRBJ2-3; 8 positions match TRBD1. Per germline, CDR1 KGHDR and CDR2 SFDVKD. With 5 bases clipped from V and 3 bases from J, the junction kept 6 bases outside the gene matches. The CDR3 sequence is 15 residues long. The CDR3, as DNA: TGTGCCACCAGTGGGGGGACAGGACGGACAGATACGCAGTATTTT. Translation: CATSGGTGRTDTQYF.

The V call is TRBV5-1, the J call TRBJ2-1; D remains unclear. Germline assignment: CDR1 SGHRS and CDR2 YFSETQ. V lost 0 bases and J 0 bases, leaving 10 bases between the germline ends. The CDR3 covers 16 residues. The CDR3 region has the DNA TGCGCCAGCAGCTTGGAGTCTCCTAGCTCCTACAATGAGCAGTTCTTC. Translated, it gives CASSLESPSSYNEQFF.